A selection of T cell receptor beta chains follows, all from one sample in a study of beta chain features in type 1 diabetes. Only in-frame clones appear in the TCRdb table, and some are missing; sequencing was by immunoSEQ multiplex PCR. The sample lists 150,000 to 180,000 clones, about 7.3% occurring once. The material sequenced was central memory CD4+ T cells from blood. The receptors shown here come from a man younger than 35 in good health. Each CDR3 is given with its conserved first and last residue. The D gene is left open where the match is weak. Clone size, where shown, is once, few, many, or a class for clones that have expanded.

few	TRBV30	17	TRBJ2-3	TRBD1	TGTGCCTGGAGTATGCGTACCGGGACAGGGGTAACAGATACGCAGTATTTT	CAWSMRTGTGVTDTQYF
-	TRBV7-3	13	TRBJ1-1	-	TGTGCCAGCAGCTCGGGACAGAACACTGAAGCTTTCTTT	CASSSGQNTEAFF
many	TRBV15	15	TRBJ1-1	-	TGTGCCACCAGGAGACGACAGGAGCCGAACACTGAAGCTTTCTTT	CATRRRQEPNTEAFF
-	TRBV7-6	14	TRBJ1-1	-	TGTGCCAGCAGCTTACTGACAGAGAACACTGAAGCTTTCTTT	CASSLLTENTEAFF
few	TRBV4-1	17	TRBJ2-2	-	TGCGCCAGCAGCCAAGGAAGCCTTCGGGCGAACACCGGGGAGCTGTTTTTT	CASSQGSLRANTGELFF
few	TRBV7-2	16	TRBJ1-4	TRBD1	TGTGCCAGCAGCTTCCGTCGGGCAGGGGGTAATGAAAAACTGTTTTTT	CASSFRRAGGNEKLFF
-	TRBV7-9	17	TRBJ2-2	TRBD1	TGTGCCAGCAGCTTCGAAAAGAGGGGGCCGAACACCGGGGAGCTGTTTTTT	CASSFEKRGPNTGELFF
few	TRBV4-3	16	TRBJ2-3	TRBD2	TGCGCCAGCAGCCAAGACCTAGCGGGGGGGCGGGGTACGCAGTATTTT	CASSQDLAGGRGTQYF
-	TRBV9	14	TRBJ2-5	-	TGTGCCAGCAGCGTCGGACTGGGTTTTGAGACCCAGTACTTC	CASSVGLGFETQYF
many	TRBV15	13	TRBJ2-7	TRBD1	TGTGCCACCAGCGGGGACAGAGGCTACGAGCAGTACTTC	CATSGDRGYEQYF
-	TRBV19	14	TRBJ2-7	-	TGTGCCAGTAGGTCAAGCGGTAGATCCTACGAGCAGTACTTC	CASRSSGRSYEQYF
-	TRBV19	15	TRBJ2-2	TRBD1	TGTGCCAGTAGTATCGGGACAGCGAACACCGGGGAGCTGTTTTTT	CASSIGTANTGELFF
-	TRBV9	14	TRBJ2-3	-	TGTGCCAGCAGCGTAGAGGGGAACCGAGATACGCAGTATTTT	CASSVEGNRDTQYF
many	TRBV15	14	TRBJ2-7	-	TGTGCCACCAGCAGAGAGGTTAACAGTCTTGAGCAGTACTTC	CATSREVNSLEQYF
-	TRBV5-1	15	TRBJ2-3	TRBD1	TGCGCCAGCAGCTTGGTAGGACAGGGCACAGATACGCAGTATTTT	CASSLVGQGTDTQYF
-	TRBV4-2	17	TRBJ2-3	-	TGTGCCAGCACCCGCCAGCTAGGCGGGGCAGGCGCAGATACGCAGTATTTT	CASTRQLGGAGADTQYF
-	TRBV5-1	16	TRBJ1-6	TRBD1	TGCGCCAGCAGCATCCGGACAGGGGGCGGCAATTCACCCCTCCACTTT	CASSIRTGGGNSPLHF
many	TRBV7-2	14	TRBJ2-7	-	TGTGCCAGCAGCTTAGGGCCAGGTTCCTACGAGCAGTACTTC	CASSLGPGSYEQYF
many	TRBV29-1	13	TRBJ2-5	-	TGCAGCGTTGAAAGGGGTAGTCCGGAGACCCAGTACTTC	CSVERGSPETQYF
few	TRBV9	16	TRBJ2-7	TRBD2	TGTGCCAGCAGCCTCACGGGTCGAGCGGGGGCCTACGAGCAGTACTTC	CASSLTGRAGAYEQYF
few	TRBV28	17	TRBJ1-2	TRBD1	TGTGCCAGCAGTCGCCCAGGGGGGACAAATCTTAAGGATGGCTACACCTTC	CASSRPGGTNLKDGYTF
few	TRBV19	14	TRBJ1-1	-	TGTGCCAGTAGTTATCAGACAGGACACACTGAAGCTTTCTTT	CASSYQTGHTEAFF
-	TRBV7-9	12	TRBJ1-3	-	TGTGCCAGCAGCTTTGACAGAAACACCATATATTTT	CASSFDRNTIYF